Listed below are T cell receptor beta chains from one sample, sequenced in a study of T cell responses to AZD1222 COVID-19 vaccine. Produced via immunoSEQ multiplex PCR; TCRdb's table is partial and in-frame only. The table includes some 150,000 clones, approximately 90% detected once. The sequencing here drew on peripheral blood, taken on day 0 of AZD1222 vaccination. These TCRs come from an adult in good health. Both conserved end residues are part of each CDR3. Each record gives: V gene, clone size, J gene, D gene, CDR3 DNA, CDR3 protein. The D gene is left open where the match is weak. Only some rows state a clone size, as once, few, many or a class for expanded clones.

>TRBV5-4|.|TRBJ2-2|.
TGTGCCAGCAGATTGGCGAGGGGTACCGGGGAGCTGTTTTTT
CASRLARGTGELFF
>TRBV9|.|TRBJ1-2|TRBD1
TGTGCCAGCAGCGTGGGACAGTATGGCTACACCTTC
CASSVGQYGYTF
>TRBV2|.|TRBJ2-1|.
TGTGCCAGCAGCGGAGGTGCTCCGGGACTTGAGCAGTTCTTC
CASSGGAPGLEQFF
>TRBV14|.|TRBJ2-6|.
TGTGCCAGCAGCCGAAAACCTGGGGCCAACGTCCTGACTTTC
CASSRKPGANVLTF
>TRBV14|once|TRBJ2-3|TRBD2
TGTGCCAGCAGCCGGGTAGCGGGAGGGCCCACAGATACGCAGTATTTT
CASSRVAGGPTDTQYF
>TRBV6-1|.|TRBJ1-2|.
TGTGCCAGCAGTGATGTTTATGGCTACACCTTC
CASSDVYGYTF
>TRBV29-1|.|TRBJ1-2|TRBD1
TGCAGCGTTGATGGACAGGACCCCTATGGCTACACCTTC
CSVDGQDPYGYTF
>TRBV7-3|.|TRBJ2-2|.
TGTGCCAGCAGCCTACAGGGATCCGGGGAGCTGTTTTTT
CASSLQGSGELFF
>TRBV10-3|few|TRBJ1-5|.
TGTACGCATCGGGTGGGCAGTCAAAGCAATCAGCCCCAGCATTTT
CTHRVGSQSNQPQHF
>TRBV4-1|once|TRBJ2-1|.
TGCGCCAGCAGCCAAGCAACGGGGGACTCCTACAATGAGCAGTTCTTC
CASSQATGDSYNEQFF
>TRBV4-3|.|TRBJ1-4|.
TGCGCCAGCAGTCGCCTTACAGGGCCCTTTAATGAAAAACTGTTTTTT
CASSRLTGPFNEKLFF
>TRBV6-6|.|TRBJ2-7|.
TGTGCCAGCAGTTACTCGCCGGGACCCCCGCCATACGAGCAGTACTTC
CASSYSPGPPPYEQYF
>TRBV19|.|TRBJ2-2|.
TGTGCCAGTAGTTGGAAAGCGAACACCGGGGAGCTGTTTTTT
CASSWKANTGELFF
>TRBV6-5|.|TRBJ1-6|.
TGTGCCAGCAGTTATAATAATTCACCCCTCCACTTT
CASSYNNSPLHF
>TRBV9|.|TRBJ2-1|.
TGTGCCAGCAGCACGCTAGGGGACGTAAATGAGCAGTTCTTC
CASSTLGDVNEQFF
>TRBV9|.|TRBJ1-2|.
TGTGCCAGCAGCGTAGGGTCGGATATCTATGGCTACACCTTC
CASSVGSDIYGYTF
>TRBV6-2/TRBV6-3|.|TRBJ1-1|.
TGTGCCAGCAGCCGCTATTCGGGGGCGCACACTGAAGCTTTCTTT
CASSRYSGAHTEAFF
>TRBV5-1|.|TRBJ1-6|TRBD1
TGCGCCAGCAGCTTGTACTTGGGGACAGGGATTTCACCCCTCCACTTT
CASSLYLGTGISPLHF
>TRBV19|.|TRBJ2-5|.
TGTGCCAGTAGCGCGGATAGGGGTACCAAGTCGGAGACCCAGTACTTC
CASSADRGTKSETQYF
>TRBV30|.|TRBJ2-1|.
TGTGCCTGGAGTACCTCCTACAATGAGCAGTTCTTC
CAWSTSYNEQFF
>TRBV7-2|.|TRBJ2-7|.
TGTGCCAGCAGCTTAATCCCTCTGGCAGGGGCCTACGAGCAGTACTTC
CASSLIPLAGAYEQYF
>TRBV19|few|TRBJ2-2|.
TGTGCCAGTACCGGAGGGACCGGGGAGCTGTTTTTT
CASTGGTGELFF
>TRBV6-4|.|TRBJ2-2|.
TGTGCCAGCAGCGCCGGGAGCACCGGGGAGCTGTTTTTT
CASSAGSTGELFF
>TRBV6-4|.|TRBJ1-6|.
TGTGCCAGCAGTGACGGCGGAAATTCACCCCTCCACTTT
CASSDGGNSPLHF
>TRBV7-2|few|TRBJ2-3|.
TGTGCCAGCAGCTTAGAACCGAGGATTACAGATACGCAGTATTTT
CASSLEPRITDTQYF
>TRBV30|once|TRBJ1-3|.
TGTGCCTGGAGTGTAGGGGCTCCGCCGCCCGGAAACACCATATATTTT
CAWSVGAPPPGNTIYF
>TRBV25-1|.|TRBJ1-5|.
TGTGCCAGCAGTGAATCTATAGCCGGGACGGCGAATCAGCCCCAGCATTTT
CASSESIAGTANQPQHF
>TRBV30|.|TRBJ2-3|.
TGTGCCTGGAGTGTAGCGCTACAAGATACGCAGTATTTT
CAWSVALQDTQYF
>TRBV28|.|TRBJ2-7|.
TGTGCCATCTCGTTAAGGGGGTGGGGTCCTTACGAGCAGTACTTC
CAISLRGWGPYEQYF
>TRBV27|few|TRBJ1-2|TRBD1
TGTGCCAGCAGTGTACAGGGGAACTATGGCTACACCTTC
CASSVQGNYGYTF
>TRBV5-4|.|TRBJ2-2|.
TGTGCCAGCAGCCCCACCAACGTGTTCGGGGAGCTGTTTTTT
CASSPTNVFGELFF
>TRBV7-2|.|TRBJ1-1|TRBD1
TGTGCCAGCAGCTCCATGACAGGGGGGTACACTGAAGCTTTCTTT
CASSSMTGGYTEAFF
>TRBV25-1|few|TRBJ2-2|.
TGTGCCAGCAGCGATTCGGGACACGATAACACCGGGGAGCTGTTTTTT
CASSDSGHDNTGELFF
>TRBV3-1/TRBV3-2|few|TRBJ2-1|.
TGTGCCAGCAGCCAAGCGCGGGGGCCTTCCAATGAGCAGTTCTTC
CASSQARGPSNEQFF
>TRBV6-6|.|TRBJ1-5|.
TGTGCCAGCAGTTACTCGATGGGGGGCAGGGGACAGCCCCAGCATTTT
CASSYSMGGRGQPQHF
>TRBV6-5|.|TRBJ2-7|.
TGTGCCAGCAGTTTTCCTGGGGGGTCCTCCTACGAGCAGTACTTC
CASSFPGGSSYEQYF
>TRBV27|once|TRBJ2-7|TRBD2
TGTGCCAGCAGTTTGTTAGCGGGAGCAGACGAGCAGTACTTC
CASSLLAGADEQYF
>TRBV7-3|.|TRBJ2-3|TRBD1
TGTGCCAGCAGCCCCAGGGGGCCCCAGATGGGGGGCACAGATACGCAGTATTTT
CASSPRGPQMGGTDTQYF
>TRBV5-6|.|TRBJ2-3|.
TGTGCCAGCAGCTTAGCGAGCACAGATACGCAGTATTTT
CASSLASTDTQYF
>TRBV7-2|.|TRBJ1-1|.
TGTGCCAGCAGCTCCCAAGGGAAGGCCGCTGAAGCTTTCTTT
CASSSQGKAAEAFF
>TRBV7-2|.|TRBJ2-2|.
TGTGCCAGCAGCTTAGATTACACCGGGGAGCTGTTTTTT
CASSLDYTGELFF
>TRBV30|.|TRBJ1-2|.
TGTGCCTGGAGTATTCAGGCCTATGGCTACACCTTC
CAWSIQAYGYTF
>TRBV5-6|.|TRBJ1-4|.
TGTGCCAGCAGCTTGGAACAGGCAAGGGGGGAAAAACTGTTTTTT
CASSLEQARGEKLFF
>TRBV24-1|.|TRBJ1-1|.
TGTGCCACCAGGGCCTCCAGGGGACCGAACACTGAAGCTTTCTTT
CATRASRGPNTEAFF
>TRBV28|once|TRBJ1-2|.
TGTGCCAGCATTCATTCAGGGACGGGGGAAATCTATGGCTACACCTTC
CASIHSGTGEIYGYTF
>TRBV7-8|.|TRBJ2-1|TRBD2
TGTGCCAGCAGTCGACCGGGACTAGCGGGTTACAATGAGCAGTTCTTC
CASSRPGLAGYNEQFF
>TRBV4-3|.|TRBJ2-2|TRBD2
TGCGCCAGCAGCCAAGGGTCAGAGCGGGAGGCCGGGGAGCTGTTTTTT
CASSQGSEREAGELFF